This T cell receptor beta chain comes out of a study of cytomegalovirus exposure and HLA in healthy donors. Study-level points and caveats: Researchers reported in a later analysis that common viral pathogens appeared linked to several top clusters. Presence/absence analysis assumed near-uniform sequencing depth across donors.

Researchers ran the PCR with 60 Vbeta and 13 Jbeta primers. Produced via immunoSEQ multiplex PCR; TCRdb's table is partial and in-frame only. In the table there are about 170,000 clones, 73% of which are singletons. Remarks on this clone: Its antigen is undetermined. The junction departs from germline at one end; a sequencing error may be responsible.

CDR1 and CDR2 (germline): KGHSH, LQKENI. CDR3 length: 18 amino acids. The sequence was collected from a woman between 18 and 29 years old in good health and CMV-seropositive. The genes are TRBV18 and TRBJ2-7; TRBD2 aligns across 7 bases. Sequencing was done on a sample of PBMCs. The CDR3 loop is CVSSPKRLGRDYIYEQYF. DNA for the CDR3: TGTGTCAGCTCACCAAAGAGGTTGGGGCGGGACTACATCTACGAGCAGTACTTC.